The 18 T cell receptor beta chains reported below all come from one sample, sequenced in a study of circulating tumor DNA in untreated peripheral T-cell lymphoma. Method: immunoSEQ multiplex PCR; TCRdb's copy keeps in-frame clones and lacks some. The sample contains some 10,000 clones, about 75% of which appear only once. Sequenced sample: tumor tissue. Receptors were obtained from a human donor with peripheral T-cell lymphoma.

This clone was seen just once. The V and J genes are TRBV10-3 and TRBJ1-2; D perhaps matches TRBD1 (5 bases). CDR3 length: 13 amino acids. Germline assignment: CDR1 ENHRY and CDR2 SYGVKD. V was cut by 2 bases and J by 8 bases, with 12 bases left in between. DNA for the CDR3: TGTGCCATCAGTGAGCCGACAGCTGGGGGCTACACCTTC. As protein: CAISEPTAGGYTF.

This clone has just a few counts. V is TRBV15 and J is TRBJ2-2; possibly TRBD1 for D (6 bases). CDR1 is LNHNV and CDR2 is YYDKDF in the germline V gene (reference sequence). The CDR3 runs to 15 residues. V was cut by 0 bases and J by 4 bases, with 9 bases left in between. The CDR3 DNA reads as TGTGCCACCAGCAGAGACAGGGGAACCACCGGGGAGCTGTTTTTT. Its protein product is CATSRDRGTTGELFF.

J is TRBJ2-7 and V is TRBV6-8; 15 bases agree with TRBD2. CDR1 and CDR2 (germline): MNHGY, SAAAGT. The CDR3 is 15 residues long. V lost 4 bases, J lost 6 bases, and 4 bases stayed unmatched. The CDR3 DNA is TGTGCCAGCAGTTGGACTAGCGGGGGGGCGACCGAGCAGTACTTC. Encoded protein: CASSWTSGGATEQYF.

The CDR3 region has the DNA TGTGCCATCAGACCAGGGTCTGGGGCCAACGTCCTGACTTTC. It codes for CAIRPGSGANVLTF. This sequence joins TRBV6-8 and TRBJ2-6; D might be TRBD1 (5 bases). The CDR3 is made up of 14 amino acids. V dropped 10 bases and J dropped 1 base, with 11 bases sitting between them. Per the germline V gene, CDR1 is MNHGY and CDR2 is SAAAGT.

The CDR3 loop is CAISESMDRGHEQYF. CDR3 DNA: TGTGCCATCAGTGAGTCGATGGACAGGGGACACGAGCAGTACTTC. The chain uses TRBV10-3 and TRBJ2-7; 9 nucleotides match TRBD1. The CDR3 covers 15 residues. The J segment lost 5 bases and the V segment lost 0 bases, leaving 5 bases of the junction unmatched. The V gene's germline CDR1 is ENHRY and CDR2 SYGVKD.

This chain links TRBV19 with TRBJ2-1; 7 positions match TRBD1. From germline, CDR1 is LNHDA and CDR2 SQIVND (reference sequence). The CDR3 loop spans 15 amino acids. J lost 7 bases, V lost 5 bases, and 11 bases had no gene match. The CDR3 DNA follows: TGTGCCAGTAGTTCAAGGGGGCGGGTTTTGAATGAGCAGTTCTTC. Amino acids: CASSSRGRVLNEQFF. The full variable domain, in which reference TRBV19 and TRBJ2-1 provide the parts outside the CDR3, is DGGITQSPKYLFRKEGQNVTLSCEQNLNHDAMYWYRQDPGQGLRLIYYSQIVNDFQKGDIAEGYSVSREKKESFPLTVTSAQKNPTAFYLCASSSRGRVLNEQFFGPGTRLTVL.

The chain links TRBV30 to TRBJ1-4; 8 nucleotides agree with TRBD1. Unmatched junction bases numbered 2, after V lost 5 bases and J lost 0 bases. The CDR3 covers 14 residues. Germline V gene sequence: CDR1 GTSNPN, CDR2 SVGIG (reference sequence). CDR3 bases: TGTGCCTGGGGGACAGGTGCAACTAATGAAAAACTGTTTTTT. It translates to CAWGTGATNEKLFF.

This clone showed up just a few times. The CDR3 nucleotides read TGTGCCAGCAGACTCGACAGGGATTTTGGATCCACTGAAGCTTTCTTT. Its translation is CASRLDRDFGSTEAFF. The rearrangement links TRBV6-8 to TRBJ1-1, with TRBD1 matching over 7 bases. The CDR3 has 16 residues. Germline V gene lookup returns CDR1 MNHGY and CDR2 SAAAGT. The ends lost 6 bases at V and 4 bases at J; junction bases unmatched: 14.

The rearrangement uses TRBV1 and TRBJ2-7. TRBV1 is a known pseudogene. The CDR3 spans 13 residues. For the CDR3, the DNA is TGCGCCAGCAGCCAAGAAGTCATCTACGAGCAGTACTTC. It codes for CASSQEVIYEQYF.

This rearrangement joins TRBV27 to TRBJ1-2; D gene uncertain. This CDR3 spans 15 amino acids. Per the germline V gene, CDR1 is MNHEY and CDR2 is SMNVEV (reference sequence). V dropped 2 bases and J dropped 3 bases, with 13 bases sitting between them. In DNA, the CDR3 is TGTGCCAGCAGTTTAATCGGGTCTGTTTACTATGGCTACACCTTC. Its protein product is CASSLIGSVYYGYTF.

The chain employs TRBV6-8 and TRBJ2-3; D might be TRBD2 (6 bases). This CDR3 is built from 15 residues. Germline V gene lookup returns CDR1 MNHGY and CDR2 SAAAGT. The V gene lost 3 bases and the J gene lost 6 bases, with 16 bases spanning the gap. The CDR3 region is CASSYRGLLRDTQYF. DNA of the CDR3: TGTGCCAGCAGTTATCGGGGACTCCTACGCGATACGCAGTATTTT.

This clone was detected only a few times. The chain carries TRBV6-8 and TRBJ1-1; D unclear. The CDR3 spans 14 residues. The V end was cut by 0 bases, the J end by 5 bases, with 10 bases between. Germline CDR1 and CDR2: MNHGY and SAAAGT. CDR3 nucleotides: TGTGCCAGCAGTTACTCTCGGTCGCGGACTGAAGCTTTCTTT. It translates to CASSYSRSRTEAFF.

The rearrangement links TRBV19 to TRBJ1-5; no reliable D call. Trimming took off 2 bases at V and 0 bases at J, with 8 bases between the two ends. CDR1 LNHDA and CDR2 SQIVND come from the germline V gene (reference sequence). The CDR3 consists of 15 residues. The CDR3 sequence is CASSINRNSNQPQHF. CDR3 DNA: TGTGCCAGTAGTATAAACAGAAATAGCAATCAGCCCCAGCATTTT.

This chain links TRBV11-3 with TRBJ2-7; tentatively, D is TRBD2 (6 bases). The CDR3 has 14 residues. Germline V lookup: CDR1 SGHNT, CDR2 YENEEA. V shed 4 bases and J shed 6 bases, with 16 bases lying between them. CDR3 DNA: TGTGCCAGCAGCTCAACCCCGGGACTTGGCGAGCAGTACTTC. It codes for CASSSTPGLGEQYF.

Only one count was recorded for this clone. The chain employs TRBV29-1 and TRBJ2-4, with D maybe TRBD1 (6 bases). Germline assignment: CDR1 SQVTM and CDR2 ANQGSEA. The V and J ends lost 4 bases and 8 bases respectively, with 18 bases between them. The CDR3 is made up of 14 amino acids. The CDR3 DNA reads as TGCAGCGTTGCAGGGGACACCAGAGGGGACATTCAGTACTTC. It specifies CSVAGDTRGDIQYF.

The DNA for the CDR3 is TGTGCCATCAGTGAGTCCCCTGCGGTGAACACTGAAGCTTTCTTT. It yields the protein CAISESPAVNTEAFF. This rearrangement joins TRBV10-3 to TRBJ1-1; D is unclear. V lost 0 bases and J lost 0, with 8 bases in between. Germline values: CDR1 ENHRY, CDR2 SYGVKD. The CDR3 totals 15 residues.

The chain links TRBV12-5 to TRBJ2-1; D perhaps matches TRBD1 (5 bases). The length of the CDR3 is 14 residues. CDR1 LGHNT and CDR2 FRNRAP come from the germline V gene. Trimming shortened V by 1 base and J by 4 bases, and 8 bases separated the two germline ends. The CDR3 reads CASGLAGQYNEQFF. The CDR3 DNA is TGTGCTAGTGGTTTGGCCGGACAATACAATGAGCAGTTCTTC.

The V and J genes are TRBV6-8 and TRBJ1-1; TRBD1 might be the D (5 bases). Germline assignment: CDR1 MNHGY and CDR2 SAAAGT. Trimming left V 7 bases short and J 5 bases short, with 11 bases between. CDR3 size: 12 residues. The chain's CDR3 is CASTDGGTEAFF. The CDR3 nucleotides are TGTGCCAGCACCGACGGGGGGACTGAAGCTTTCTTT.